This is a list of T cell receptor beta chains from one sample in a study of regulatory T cells in long-lasting Graves disease. TCRdb recomputed calls from the multiplex PCR reads with MiXCR, one row per CDR3 protein. The top ten hold about two fifths of the sample, which has hundreds of thousands of distinct CDR3 sequences, around 32% seen once. The sample consisted of peripheral blood mononuclear cells (PBMCs), taken when the disease was refractory, from a patient treated with antithyroid drugs. The receptors were sampled from a female donor with Graves disease. CDR3s include the opening cysteine and the closing phenylalanine or tryptophan. A D gene is named only where the DNA matches it firmly. Some rows mark clone size as missing; the rest say once, few, many or name a class of expanded clone.

cdr3_length j_call v_call clone_size d_call cdr3_nt cdr3_aa
12 TRBJ1-2 TRBV19 - - TGTGCCAGTAGAGCAGGGGATACTGGCTACACCTTC CASRAGDTGYTF
13 TRBJ1-5 TRBV29-1 - TRBD1 TGCAGCGTCAAACAGGGGAACGAGCAGCCCCAGCATTTT CSVKQGNEQPQHF
13 TRBJ1-3 TRBV5-1 - - TGCGCCAGCAGCTCCGACAGGGGAAACACCATATATTTT CASSSDRGNTIYF
15 TRBJ1-2 TRBV7-2 few TRBD1 TGTGCCAGCAGCTTAGTCACAGGGGGCGTCGATGGCTACACCTTC CASSLVTGGVDGYTF
13 TRBJ2-7 TRBV6-4 - - TGTGCCAGCAGTGAAGTCCAAGGCTACGAGCAGTACTTC CASSEVQGYEQYF
14 TRBJ2-5 TRBV20-1 - - TGCAGTGCTAGAGACCCGCGGGGTTCGGAGACCCAGTACTTC CSARDPRGSETQYF
14 TRBJ1-4 TRBV12-3/TRBV12-4 many TRBD1 TGTGCCAGCGCACGGGACAGACTAAATGAAAAACTGTTTTTT CASARDRLNEKLFF
14 TRBJ1-3 TRBV2 - TRBD1 TGTGCCAGCAGAATACAGGGGATGAGTAACACCATATATTTT CASRIQGMSNTIYF
15 TRBJ1-5 TRBV6-1 - - TGTGCCAGCACCCTGGGGCCCCTCGGGAATCAGCCCCAGCATTTT CASTLGPLGNQPQHF
13 TRBJ2-2 TRBV28 many - TGTGCCAGCAGTCCCCTCGGAGCCGGGGAGCTGTTTTTT CASSPLGAGELFF
11 TRBJ2-5 TRBV20-1 many - TGCAGTGCTGAGCTAGCGGAGACCCAGTACTTC CSAELAETQYF
15 TRBJ2-5 TRBV18 - TRBD1 TGTGCCAGCTCTCTTGACAGGGGAGGCCGAGAGACCCAGTACTTC CASSLDRGGRETQYF
11 TRBJ2-5 TRBV18 many - TGTGCCAGCTCACCAGCCAAGACCCAGTACTTC CASSPAKTQYF
15 TRBJ1-5 TRBV25-1 few - TGTGCCAGCAGTGAATCCGGCAGGGGAGGCCAGCCCCAGCATTTT CASSESGRGGQPQHF
14 TRBJ2-7 TRBV2 many - TGTGCCAGCAGGACCGGGACAACAACCTACGAGCAGTACTTC CASRTGTTTYEQYF
16 TRBJ2-1 TRBV11-2 - TRBD2 TGTGCCAGCGGCTGGGGTGCGGGAGTGACGGTCAATGAGCAGTTCTTC CASGWGAGVTVNEQFF
12 TRBJ1-5 TRBV2 few - TGTGCCAGCAACAGGGTGGATCAGCCCCAGCATTTT CASNRVDQPQHF